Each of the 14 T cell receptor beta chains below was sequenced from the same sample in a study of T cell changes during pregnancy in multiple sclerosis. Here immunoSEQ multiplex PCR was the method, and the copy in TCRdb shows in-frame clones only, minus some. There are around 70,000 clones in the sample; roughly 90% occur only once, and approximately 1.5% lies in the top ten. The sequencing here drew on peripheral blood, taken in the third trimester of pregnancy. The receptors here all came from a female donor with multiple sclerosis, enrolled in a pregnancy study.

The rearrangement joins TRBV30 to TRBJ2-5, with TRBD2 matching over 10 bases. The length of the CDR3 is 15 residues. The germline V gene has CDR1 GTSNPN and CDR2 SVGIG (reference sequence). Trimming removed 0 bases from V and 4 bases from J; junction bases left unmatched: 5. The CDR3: CAWSVRLAGAETQYF. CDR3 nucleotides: TGTGCCTGGAGTGTACGTCTAGCGGGGGCAGAGACCCAGTACTTC.

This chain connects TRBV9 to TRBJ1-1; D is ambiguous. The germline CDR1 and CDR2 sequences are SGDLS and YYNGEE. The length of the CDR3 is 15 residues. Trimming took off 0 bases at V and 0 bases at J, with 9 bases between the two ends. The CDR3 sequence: CASSVGGSLNTEAFF. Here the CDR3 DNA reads TGTGCCAGCAGCGTAGGAGGATCACTGAACACTGAAGCTTTCTTT.

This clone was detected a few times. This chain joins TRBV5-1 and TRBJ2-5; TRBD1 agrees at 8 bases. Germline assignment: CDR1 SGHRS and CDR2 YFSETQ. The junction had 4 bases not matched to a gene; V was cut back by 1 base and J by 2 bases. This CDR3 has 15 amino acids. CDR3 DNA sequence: TGCGCCAGCAGCTTGAATACAGGGGGGCAAGAGACCCAGTACTTC. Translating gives CASSLNTGGQETQYF.

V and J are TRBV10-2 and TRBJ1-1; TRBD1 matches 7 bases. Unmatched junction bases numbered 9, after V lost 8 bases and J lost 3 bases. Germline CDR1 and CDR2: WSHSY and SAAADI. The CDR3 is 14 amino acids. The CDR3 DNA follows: TGCGCCAGCGCGTTCACAGGGGTGGACACTGAAGCTTTCTTT. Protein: CASAFTGVDTEAFF.

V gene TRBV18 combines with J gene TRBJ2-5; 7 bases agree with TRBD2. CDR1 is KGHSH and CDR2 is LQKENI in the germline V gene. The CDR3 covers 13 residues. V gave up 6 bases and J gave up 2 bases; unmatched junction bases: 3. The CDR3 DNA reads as TGTGCCAGCTCCCCTAGCGGACAAGAGACCCAGTACTTC. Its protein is CASSPSGQETQYF. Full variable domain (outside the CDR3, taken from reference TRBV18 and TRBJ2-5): NAGVMQNPRHLVRRRGQEARLRCSPMKGHSHVYWYRQLPEEGLKFMVYLQKENIIDESGMPKERFSAEFPKEGPSILRIQQVVRGDSAAYFCASSPSGQETQYFGPGTRLLVL.

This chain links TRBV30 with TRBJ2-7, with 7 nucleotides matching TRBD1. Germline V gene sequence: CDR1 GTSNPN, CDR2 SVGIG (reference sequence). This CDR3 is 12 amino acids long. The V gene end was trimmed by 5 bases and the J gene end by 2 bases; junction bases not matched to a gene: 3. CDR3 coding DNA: TGTGCCTGGTATAGGGGGCCCTACGAGCAGTACTTC. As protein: CAWYRGPYEQYF.

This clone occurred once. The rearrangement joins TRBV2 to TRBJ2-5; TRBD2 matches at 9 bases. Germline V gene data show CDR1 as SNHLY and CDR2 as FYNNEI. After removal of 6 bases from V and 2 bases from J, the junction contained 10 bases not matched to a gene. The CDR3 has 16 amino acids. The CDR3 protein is CASRWGTSHTQETQYF. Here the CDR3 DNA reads TGTGCCAGCAGATGGGGGACTAGCCATACTCAAGAGACCCAGTACTTC.

The CDR3: CASRPPSSYEQYF. CDR3 nucleotide sequence: TGTGCCAGCAGACCTCCGAGCTCCTACGAGCAGTACTTC. The chain carries TRBV7-2 and TRBJ2-7; no definite D call. V lost 6 bases and J lost 0, with 9 bases in between. This CDR3 has 13 residues. Germline CDR1 and CDR2: SGHTA and FQGNSA.

Here the CDR3 reads CASSAPSGTSGANYEQYF. Here the CDR3 DNA reads TGTGCCAGCAGTGCCCCCTCCGGGACTAGCGGGGCCAACTACGAGCAGTACTTC. J is TRBJ2-7 and V is TRBV2, with 13 positions matching TRBD2. The CDR3 is 18 amino acids. Per germline, CDR1 SNHLY and CDR2 FYNNEI. V trimming: 4 bases; J trimming: 3 bases; junction bases outside the gene matches: 12. The complete variable domain, with remaining parts taken from reference TRBV2 and TRBJ2-7, reads EPEVTQTPSHQVTQMGQEVILRCVPISNHLYFYWYRQILGQKVEFLVSFYNNEISEKSEIFDDQFSVERPDGSNFTLKIRSTKLEDSAMYFCASSAPSGTSGANYEQYFGPGTRLTVT.

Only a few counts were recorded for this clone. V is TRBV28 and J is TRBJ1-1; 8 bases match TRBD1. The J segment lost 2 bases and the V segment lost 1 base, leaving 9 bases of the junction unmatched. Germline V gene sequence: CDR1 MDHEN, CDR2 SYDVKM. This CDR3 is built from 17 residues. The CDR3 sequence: CASSLSTGAGLNTEAFF. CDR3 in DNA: TGTGCCAGCAGTTTATCGACAGGGGCTGGGCTCAACACTGAAGCTTTCTTT.

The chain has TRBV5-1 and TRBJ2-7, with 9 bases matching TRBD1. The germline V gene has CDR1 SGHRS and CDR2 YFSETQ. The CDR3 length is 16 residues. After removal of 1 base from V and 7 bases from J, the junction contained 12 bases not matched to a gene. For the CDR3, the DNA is TGCGCCAGCAGCTTGCTGGACAGGGGAGCGTACGGGGAGCAGTACTTC. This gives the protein CASSLLDRGAYGEQYF.

The CDR3 bases are TGTGCCAGCATGGGGCGGGGGGGGATCGGGGAGCTGTTTTTT. This gives the protein CASMGRGGIGELFF. V usage is TRBV2 and J usage is TRBJ2-2, with 9 bases fitting TRBD2. Trimming at V came to 7 bases and at J to 7 bases, leaving 7 bases not matched to a gene. Germline loops: CDR1 SNHLY, CDR2 FYNNEI. The CDR3 consists of 14 residues.

The CDR3 sequence is CASSLPPLGGLNEQFF. The CDR3 nucleotides read TGTGCCAGCAGCTTACCGCCATTGGGGGGGCTCAATGAGCAGTTCTTC. The chain employs TRBV7-3 and TRBJ2-1; tentatively, D is TRBD2 (7 bases). This CDR3 has 16 residues. Germline V gene lookup returns CDR1 SGHTA and CDR2 FQGTGA. The V end lost 2 bases, the J end lost 6 bases, and 17 bases lay between the germline ends.

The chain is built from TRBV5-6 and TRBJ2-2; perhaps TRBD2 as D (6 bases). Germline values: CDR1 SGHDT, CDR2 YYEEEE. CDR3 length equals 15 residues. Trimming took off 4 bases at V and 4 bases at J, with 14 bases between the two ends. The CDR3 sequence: CASSRLEPITGELFF. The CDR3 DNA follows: TGTGCCAGCAGCAGACTAGAGCCCATCACCGGGGAGCTGTTTTTT.